The next 12 T cell receptor beta chains were all read from a single sample in a study of T cell responses to AZD1222 COVID-19 vaccine. Profiled with immunoSEQ multiplex PCR; TCRdb holds only in-frame clones, not every one. The sample consists of about 96,000 clones, roughly nine tenths of them appearing once. Sequences were derived from peripheral blood, sampled on day 0 of AZD1222 vaccination. The origin of the receptors is an adult in good health.

This chain links TRBV4-3 with TRBJ2-1, with 7 bases identical to TRBD2. The CDR3 covers 15 residues. Germline values: CDR1 LGHNA, CDR2 YSLEER. V trimming: 2 bases; J trimming: 3 bases; junction bases outside the gene matches: 4. CDR3 residues: CASSQSLAVYNEQFF. DNA of the CDR3: TGCGCCAGCAGCCAAAGCCTAGCGGTCTACAATGAGCAGTTCTTC.

The CDR3 sequence is CASSPQGAGQPQHF. CDR3 coding DNA: TGTGCCAGTAGTCCCCAGGGGGCAGGTCAGCCCCAGCATTTT. The chain uses TRBV19 and TRBJ1-5; TRBD1 agrees at 8 bases. With V trimmed by 5 bases and J by 6 bases, 6 bases remained unmatched. The CDR3 loop spans 14 amino acids. Germline V gene sequence: CDR1 LNHDA, CDR2 SQIVND (reference sequence).

This clone was seen just once. The chain carries TRBV7-2 and TRBJ1-1, with a possible D match to TRBD1 (6 bases). This CDR3 has 14 amino acids. The V end lost 2 bases, the J end lost 7 bases, and 14 bases lay between the germline ends. CDR1 and CDR2 (germline): SGHTA, FQGNSA. The CDR3 loop reads CASSLYSGGSEAFF. DNA for the CDR3: TGTGCCAGCAGCTTATATTCTGGGGGCAGTGAAGCTTTCTTT. The full variable domain, with the rest looked up from reference TRBV7-2 and TRBJ1-1, is GAGVSQSPSNKVTEKGKDVELRCDPISGHTALYWYRQSLGQGLEFLIYFQGNSAPDKSGLPSDRFSAERTGGSVSTLTIQRTQQEDSAVYLCASSLYSGGSEAFFGQGTRLTVV.

This chain connects TRBV21-1 to TRBJ1-5. TRBV21-1 is a pseudogene segment. This CDR3 is 18 amino acids long. The CDR3 DNA reads as TGTGCCAGCAGCTCGGCCTGTGGGGGGCTATCTTGCAATCAGCCCCAGCATTTT. Translating it yields CASSSACGGLSCNQPQHF.

The rearrangement uses TRBV5-1 and TRBJ1-2; TRBD1 agrees at 7 bases. The trim removed 2 bases at V and 0 bases at J, leaving 16 bases unmatched. Germline CDR1 is SGHRS and CDR2 is YFSETQ. The CDR3 totals 19 residues. CDR3: CASSFKPNANRGSNYGYTF. CDR3 DNA: TGCGCCAGCAGCTTTAAACCGAACGCCAACAGGGGCTCTAACTATGGCTACACCTTC.

The chain employs TRBV11-2 and TRBJ1-4; no clear D. V gave up 1 base and J gave up 8 bases, with 8 bases separating them. CDR1 is SGHAT, CDR2 FQNNGV, per germline. CDR3 size: 13 residues. CDR3 residues: CASSLARREKLFF. CDR3 bases: TGTGCCAGCAGCTTAGCCCGCCGCGAAAAACTGTTTTTT.

The rearrangement uses TRBV7-3 and TRBJ2-2, with 10 bases matching TRBD2. CDR1 SGHTA and CDR2 FQGTGA come from the germline V gene. The length of the CDR3 is 17 residues. J was trimmed by 4 bases and V by 6 bases; bases with no gene match: 11. The CDR3 nucleotides are TGTGCCAGCAGTCCAAGTCCCCTAGCGGGGGCCACCGGGGAGCTGTTTTTT. Residues: CASSPSPLAGATGELFF. The variable domain in full, with the rest retrieved from reference TRBV7-3 and TRBJ2-2, is GAGVSQTPSNKVTEKGKYVELRCDPISGHTALYWYRQSLGQGPEFLIYFQGTGAADDSGLPNDRFFAVRPEGSVSTLKIQRTERGDSAVYLCASSPSPLAGATGELFFGEGSRLTVL.

The chain is built from TRBV6-5 and TRBJ1-2; D unclear. The germline CDR1 and CDR2 sequences are MNHEY and SVGAGI. Trimming shortened V by 7 bases and J by 7 bases, and 19 bases separated the two germline ends. CDR3 length: 14 residues. The CDR3 protein is CASTPSPLVAGYTF. The CDR3 region has the DNA TGTGCCAGCACCCCCTCACCCCTGGTCGCTGGCTACACCTTC.

This chain joins TRBV27 and TRBJ1-1; D is unresolved. The germline gives CDR1 MNHEY, CDR2 SMNVEV (reference sequence). The V gene lost 0 bases and the J gene lost 5 bases, with 10 bases spanning the gap. The CDR3 loop spans 14 amino acids. This chain's CDR3 is CASSLSGGVTEAFF. The CDR3 DNA sequence: TGTGCCAGCAGTTTATCGGGAGGAGTTACTGAAGCTTTCTTT.

This clone was recorded once. The gene calls are TRBV5-1 and TRBJ1-4, with D hard to call. The CDR3 extends over 13 amino acids. Germline lookup yields CDR1 SGHRS and CDR2 YFSETQ. V was shortened by 4 bases and J by 11 bases, with 15 bases between the two germline ends. CDR3 in amino acids: CASSELWEQKLFF. As DNA, the CDR3 is TGCGCCAGCAGCGAGCTCTGGGAACAGAAACTGTTTTTT. The variable domain in full, completed from reference TRBV5-1 and TRBJ1-4, reads KAGVTQTPRYLIKTRGQQVTLSCSPISGHRSVSWYQQTPGQGLQFLFEYFSETQRNKGNFPGRFSGRQFSNSRSEMNVSTLELGDSALYLCASSELWEQKLFFGSGTQLSVL.

The chain combines TRBV6-5 with TRBJ1-1; D gene uncertain. The CDR3 covers 14 residues. Looked up from germline, CDR1 is MNHEY and CDR2 is SVGAGI. V lost 2 bases, J lost 4 bases, and 11 bases lay in between. CDR3 residues: CASSYARYFTEAFF. The CDR3 bases are TGTGCCAGCAGTTACGCCAGGTACTTCACTGAAGCTTTCTTT.

The chain couples TRBV13 to TRBJ2-5; possibly TRBD2 for D (6 bases). From germline, CDR1 is PRHDT and CDR2 FYEKMQ (reference sequence). CDR3 length equals 15 residues. The V gene lost 5 bases and the J gene lost 5 bases, with 18 bases spanning the gap. CDR3 sequence (DNA): TGTGCCAGCAGCCTCTTTTCGGGTGGAGGGGAGACCCAGTACTTC. Protein sequence: CASSLFSGGGETQYF.